These T cell receptor beta chains were read from a single sample in a study of T cells in Graves' hyperthyroidism and ophthalmopathy. One entry per CDR3 protein results from TCRdb running MiXCR on the multiplex PCR reads. The sample consists of over 200,000 distinct CDR3 sequences, about 18% of them appearing once. Input material: blood. The receptors were sampled from a middle-aged man with Graves' hyperthyroidism. CDR3s include the opening cysteine and the closing phenylalanine or tryptophan. The order of the fields is D gene, clone size, J gene, V gene, CDR3 DNA, CDR3 protein. D genes are given only for firm matches. Size values are once, few and many counts, or a class for expanded clones, and some rows have none.

d_call: TRBD1; clone_size: many; j_call: TRBJ2-5; v_call: TRBV5-1; cdr3_nt: TGCGCCAGCAGCACGACAGGGGGAGAGACCCAGTACTTC; cdr3_aa: CASSTTGGETQYF
d_call: NA; clone_size: many; j_call: TRBJ2-3; v_call: TRBV7-9; cdr3_nt: TGTGCCAGCAGCTTAGCGCACAATACGCAGTATTTT; cdr3_aa: CASSLAHNTQYF
d_call: TRBD2; clone_size: many; j_call: TRBJ2-2; v_call: TRBV4-3; cdr3_nt: TGCGCCAGCAGCCAAATTAGCGGGGGGGCCGTCACCGGGGAGCTGTTTTTT; cdr3_aa: CASSQISGGAVTGELFF
d_call: TRBD2; clone_size: many; j_call: TRBJ2-1; v_call: TRBV6-2/TRBV6-3; cdr3_nt: TGTGCCAGCAAAAACGGGGGGGGGCTCTACAATGAGCAGTTCTTC; cdr3_aa: CASKNGGGLYNEQFF
d_call: NA; clone_size: many; j_call: TRBJ2-2; v_call: TRBV5-1; cdr3_nt: TGCGCCAGCAGCCGGACACCGAACACCGGGGAGCTGTTTTTT; cdr3_aa: CASSRTPNTGELFF
d_call: NA; clone_size: many; j_call: TRBJ1-1; v_call: TRBV10-1; cdr3_nt: TGCGCCAGCAGTCTCCGGGACCACAGCCCCAACACTGAAGCTTTCTTT; cdr3_aa: CASSLRDHSPNTEAFF
d_call: TRBD2; clone_size: few; j_call: TRBJ2-2; v_call: TRBV5-1; cdr3_nt: TGCGCCAGCCGACCGGGGGGGGCGAACACCGGGGAGCTGTTTTTT; cdr3_aa: CASRPGGANTGELFF
d_call: NA; clone_size: once; j_call: TRBJ1-4; v_call: TRBV5-6; cdr3_nt: TGTGCCAGCAGCTTATCTATCGCAACTAATGAAAAACTGTTTTTT; cdr3_aa: CASSLSIATNEKLFF
d_call: TRBD2; clone_size: few; j_call: TRBJ2-7; v_call: TRBV6-1; cdr3_nt: TGTGCCAGCAGCCAAACTAGCGGGGGCCGATCCTACGAGCAGTACTTC; cdr3_aa: CASSQTSGGRSYEQYF
d_call: NA; clone_size: many; j_call: TRBJ2-7; v_call: TRBV28; cdr3_nt: TGTGCCAGCAGTTTATGGCTCGCTCCCTACGAGCAGTACTTC; cdr3_aa: CASSLWLAPYEQYF
d_call: TRBD2; clone_size: many; j_call: TRBJ2-1; v_call: TRBV9; cdr3_nt: TGTGCCAGCAGCGTAGGAACTAGCGGCAATGAGCAGTTCTTC; cdr3_aa: CASSVGTSGNEQFF
d_call: TRBD1; clone_size: NA; j_call: TRBJ2-7; v_call: TRBV7-3; cdr3_nt: TGTGCCAGCAGTCCCGGGACGGGACAGGCCCTCGGAGGGACCTACGAGCAGTACTTC; cdr3_aa: CASSPGTGQALGGTYEQYF
d_call: TRBD1; clone_size: NA; j_call: TRBJ2-2; v_call: TRBV12-5; cdr3_nt: TGTGCTAGTGGTTTAGGACAGGGGTTCACCGGGGAGCTGTTTTTT; cdr3_aa: CASGLGQGFTGELFF
d_call: TRBD1; clone_size: many; j_call: TRBJ1-2; v_call: TRBV9; cdr3_nt: TGTGCCAGCAGCGCCCACCCCCGACAGGGAGGCTATGGCTACACCTTC; cdr3_aa: CASSAHPRQGGYGYTF
d_call: NA; clone_size: many; j_call: TRBJ1-1; v_call: TRBV28; cdr3_nt: TGTGCCAGCAGCTTAGAGTGGGGGACTGAAGCTTTCTTT; cdr3_aa: CASSLEWGTEAFF
d_call: NA; clone_size: many; j_call: TRBJ1-4; v_call: TRBV6-1; cdr3_nt: TGTGCCAGCAGTGTACGGTATACTAATGAAAAACTGTTTTTT; cdr3_aa: CASSVRYTNEKLFF
d_call: NA; clone_size: many; j_call: TRBJ1-1; v_call: TRBV11-2; cdr3_nt: TGTGCCAGCAGCTTACACAGGGAGAACACTGAAGCTTTCTTT; cdr3_aa: CASSLHRENTEAFF
d_call: NA; clone_size: NA; j_call: TRBJ2-3; v_call: TRBV19; cdr3_nt: TGTGCCAGTACCCAGGAACTAAGCACAGATACGCAGTATTTT; cdr3_aa: CASTQELSTDTQYF
d_call: TRBD2; clone_size: many; j_call: TRBJ2-5; v_call: TRBV6-1; cdr3_nt: TGTGCCAGCCGCACCCCGGGGGGACAAGAGACCCAGTACTTC; cdr3_aa: CASRTPGGQETQYF
d_call: NA; clone_size: many; j_call: TRBJ1-1; v_call: TRBV7-2; cdr3_nt: TGTGCCAGCAGCTTATCCCATGGGAACACTGAAGCTTTCTTT; cdr3_aa: CASSLSHGNTEAFF
d_call: NA; clone_size: NA; j_call: TRBJ1-2; v_call: TRBV19; cdr3_nt: TGTGCCAGTAGTACAAGAACGGTTCTCTCTAAAGGGGACTATGGCTACACCTTC; cdr3_aa: CASSTRTVLSKGDYGYTF
d_call: NA; clone_size: few; j_call: TRBJ1-1; v_call: TRBV5-1; cdr3_nt: TGCGCCAGCAGCCCAGGACTGGGAAGGGTGAGTGAAGCTTTCTTT; cdr3_aa: CASSPGLGRVSEAFF
d_call: TRBD2; clone_size: many; j_call: TRBJ2-7; v_call: TRBV12-3/TRBV12-4; cdr3_nt: TGTGCCAGCAGTTCTTGGACTAGCGGGGGGGAGATTGAGCAGTACTTC; cdr3_aa: CASSSWTSGGEIEQYF
d_call: NA; clone_size: many; j_call: TRBJ1-5; v_call: TRBV12-3/TRBV12-4; cdr3_nt: TGTGCCAGCAGTTTGGAAGATTTTAGCAATCAGCCCCAGCATTTT; cdr3_aa: CASSLEDFSNQPQHF
d_call: TRBD2; clone_size: many; j_call: TRBJ2-2; v_call: TRBV5-1; cdr3_nt: TGCGCCAGCAGCTTAGCCGGGACTAGCGACACCGGGGAGCTGTTTTTT; cdr3_aa: CASSLAGTSDTGELFF
d_call: NA; clone_size: many; j_call: TRBJ2-3; v_call: TRBV6-1; cdr3_nt: TGTGCCAGCAGTGAAGATTGGACAAGCGCGGATACGCAGTATTTT; cdr3_aa: CASSEDWTSADTQYF
d_call: NA; clone_size: many; j_call: TRBJ2-1; v_call: TRBV24-1; cdr3_nt: TGTGCCACCAGTGACCCAGGGGGGTCCTACAATGAGCAGTTCTTC; cdr3_aa: CATSDPGGSYNEQFF
d_call: TRBD1; clone_size: few; j_call: TRBJ2-3; v_call: TRBV19; cdr3_nt: TGTGCCAGTAGTACGGACAGGGACACAGATACGCAGTATTTT; cdr3_aa: CASSTDRDTDTQYF
d_call: TRBD1; clone_size: many; j_call: TRBJ1-2; v_call: TRBV7-2; cdr3_nt: TGTGCCAGCAGCCCACGACAGGGAGCGCGAGTGTTGGGCTACACCTTC; cdr3_aa: CASSPRQGARVLGYTF
d_call: NA; clone_size: many; j_call: TRBJ1-4; v_call: TRBV7-2; cdr3_nt: TGTGCCAGCAGCTTATTCGCACAGGGAGGGGAAAAACTGTTTTTT; cdr3_aa: CASSLFAQGGEKLFF
d_call: TRBD2; clone_size: NA; j_call: TRBJ2-3; v_call: TRBV2; cdr3_nt: TGTGCCAGCAGGAGGTGGACTAGCGGCACAGATACGCAGTATTTT; cdr3_aa: CASRRWTSGTDTQYF
d_call: TRBD2; clone_size: many; j_call: TRBJ2-1; v_call: TRBV4-3; cdr3_nt: TGCGCCAGCAGCCAGAGAGAAGGGCTAGCGGGTATTAATGAGCAGTTCTTC; cdr3_aa: CASSQREGLAGINEQFF
d_call: NA; clone_size: many; j_call: TRBJ1-1; v_call: TRBV28; cdr3_nt: TGTGCCAGCAGTCTAGTTCCCCTGCGGAACACTGAAGCTTTCTTT; cdr3_aa: CASSLVPLRNTEAFF
d_call: TRBD1; clone_size: many; j_call: TRBJ1-5; v_call: TRBV7-2; cdr3_nt: TGTGCCAGCAGCTTAGGTGGACAGGGTTTTCAGCCCCAGCATTTT; cdr3_aa: CASSLGGQGFQPQHF
d_call: TRBD1; clone_size: many; j_call: TRBJ1-5; v_call: TRBV15; cdr3_nt: TGTGCCACCAGCAGGTTGGGACAGATTGATCAGCCCCAGCATTTT; cdr3_aa: CATSRLGQIDQPQHF
d_call: TRBD2; clone_size: once; j_call: TRBJ2-1; v_call: TRBV19; cdr3_nt: TGTGCCAGTCGACGCCCCGGGACTAGCCACAATGAGCAGTTCTTC; cdr3_aa: CASRRPGTSHNEQFF
d_call: NA; clone_size: many; j_call: TRBJ1-2; v_call: TRBV5-1; cdr3_nt: TGCGCCAGCAGCTTGGCCAGTTTGAGCTATGGCTACACCTTC; cdr3_aa: CASSLASLSYGYTF